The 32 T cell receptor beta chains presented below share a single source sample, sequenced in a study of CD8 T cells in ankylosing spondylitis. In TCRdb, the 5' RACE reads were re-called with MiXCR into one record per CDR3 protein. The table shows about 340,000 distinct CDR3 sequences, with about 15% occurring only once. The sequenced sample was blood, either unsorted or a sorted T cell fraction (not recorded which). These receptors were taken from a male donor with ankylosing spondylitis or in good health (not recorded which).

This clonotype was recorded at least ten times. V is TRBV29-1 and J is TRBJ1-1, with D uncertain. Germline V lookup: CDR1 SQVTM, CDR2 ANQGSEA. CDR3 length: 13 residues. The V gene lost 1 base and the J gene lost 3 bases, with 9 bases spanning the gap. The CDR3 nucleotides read TGCAGCGTTGAAGGTTCCGGGGACACTGAAGCTTTCTTT. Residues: CSVEGSGDTEAFF. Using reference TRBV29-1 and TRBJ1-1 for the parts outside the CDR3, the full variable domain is SAVISQKPSRDICQRGTSLTIQCQVDSQVTMMFWYRQQPGQSLTLIATANQGSEATYESGFVIDKFPISRPNLTFSTLTVSNMSPEDSSIYLCSVEGSGDTEAFFGQGTRLTVV.

The CDR3, as DNA: TGCGCCAGCAGCGCCGACAGACTAGAACGCGAGCAGTACTTC. It codes for CASSADRLEREQYF. This chain uses TRBV5-1 with TRBJ2-7, with D possibly being TRBD2 (6 bases). Trimming pared 4 bases from V and 6 bases from J, leaving 17 bases between. Germline CDR1 reads SGHRS; CDR2 reads YFSETQ. This CDR3 has 14 amino acids. Filled out from reference TRBV5-1 and TRBJ2-7, the complete variable domain reads KAGVTQTPRYLIKTRGQQVTLSCSPISGHRSVSWYQQTPGQGLQFLFEYFSETQRNKGNFPGRFSGRQFSNSRSEMNVSTLELGDSALYLCASSADRLEREQYFGPGTRLTVT.

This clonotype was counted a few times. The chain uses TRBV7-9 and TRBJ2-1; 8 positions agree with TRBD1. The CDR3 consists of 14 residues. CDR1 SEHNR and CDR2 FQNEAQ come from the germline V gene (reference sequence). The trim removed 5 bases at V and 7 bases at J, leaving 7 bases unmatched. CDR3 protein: CASSLGQGINEQFF. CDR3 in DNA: TGTGCCAGCAGCCTTGGACAGGGAATAAATGAGCAGTTCTTC.

The CDR3 spells CASSYGDLYNTEAFF. CDR3 nucleotide sequence: TGTGCCAGCAGTTACGGGGACCTTTATAACACTGAAGCTTTCTTT. This chain links TRBV6-2 or TRBV6-3 with TRBJ1-1; tentatively, D is TRBD1 (5 bases). V was shortened by 2 bases and J by 2 bases, with 12 bases between the two germline ends. CDR1 and CDR2 (germline): MNHEY, SVGEGT. The CDR3 sequence is 15 residues long.

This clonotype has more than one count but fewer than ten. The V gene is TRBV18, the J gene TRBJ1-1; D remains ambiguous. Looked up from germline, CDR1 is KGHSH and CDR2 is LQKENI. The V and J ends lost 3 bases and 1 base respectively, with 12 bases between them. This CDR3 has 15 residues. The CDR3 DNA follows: TGTGCCAGCTCACCTTCCTCCCCCGGGAACACTGAAGCTTTCTTT. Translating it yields CASSPSSPGNTEAFF.

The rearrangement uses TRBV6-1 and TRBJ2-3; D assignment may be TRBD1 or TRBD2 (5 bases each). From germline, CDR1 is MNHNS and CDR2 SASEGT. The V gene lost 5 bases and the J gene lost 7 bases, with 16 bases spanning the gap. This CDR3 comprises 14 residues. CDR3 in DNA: TGTGCCAGCAGTCCAACCCGGGGCCTGAATACGCAGTATTTT. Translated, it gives CASSPTRGLNTQYF.

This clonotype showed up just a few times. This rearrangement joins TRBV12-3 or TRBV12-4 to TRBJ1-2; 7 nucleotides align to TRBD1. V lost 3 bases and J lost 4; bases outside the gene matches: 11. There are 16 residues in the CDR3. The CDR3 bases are TGTGCCAGCAGTTTTGACAGGGTGGGTTCTGGCTATGGCTACACCTTC. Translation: CASSFDRVGSGYGYTF.

As DNA, the CDR3 is TGTGCCACCAGTGATTCCGGGGAGCAGTTCTTC. It yields the protein CATSDSGEQFF. The chain couples TRBV24-1 to TRBJ2-1; D is unresolved. The ends were cut back, 2 bases at V and 10 bases at J, with 5 bases in the middle. The CDR3 contains 11 residues. CDR1 and CDR2 (germline): KGHDR, SFDVKD.

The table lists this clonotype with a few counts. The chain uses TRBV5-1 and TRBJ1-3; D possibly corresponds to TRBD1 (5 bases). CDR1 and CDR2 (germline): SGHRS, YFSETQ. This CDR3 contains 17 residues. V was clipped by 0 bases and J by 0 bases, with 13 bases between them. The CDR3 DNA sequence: TGCGCCAGCAGCTTGGGGGACTCTTTGAGCTCTGGAAACACCATATATTTT. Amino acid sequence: CASSLGDSLSSGNTIYF. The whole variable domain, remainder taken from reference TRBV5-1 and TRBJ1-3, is KAGVTQTPRYLIKTRGQQVTLSCSPISGHRSVSWYQQTPGQGLQFLFEYFSETQRNKGNFPGRFSGRQFSNSRSEMNVSTLELGDSALYLCASSLGDSLSSGNTIYFGEGSWLTVV.

The CDR3 here is CAVGHSSTDTQYF. As DNA, the CDR3 is TGTGCCGTCGGACACAGCAGCACAGATACGCAGTATTTT. The chain has TRBV24-1 and TRBJ2-3; tentatively, D is TRBD1 (5 bases). The CDR3 sequence is 13 residues long. Germline CDR1 reads KGHDR; CDR2 reads SFDVKD. The V and J ends lost 12 bases and 0 bases respectively, with 12 bases between them.

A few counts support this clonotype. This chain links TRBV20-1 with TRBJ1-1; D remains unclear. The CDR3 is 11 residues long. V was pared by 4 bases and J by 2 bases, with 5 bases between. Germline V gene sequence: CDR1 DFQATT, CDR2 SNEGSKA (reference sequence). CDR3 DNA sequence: TGCAGTGCTATGGGTAACACTGAAGCTTTCTTT. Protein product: CSAMGNTEAFF.

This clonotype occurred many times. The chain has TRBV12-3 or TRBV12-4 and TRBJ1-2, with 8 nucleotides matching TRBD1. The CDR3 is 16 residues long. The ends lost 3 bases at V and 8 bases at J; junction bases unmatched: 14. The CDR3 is CASSFFSRGQSEGYTF. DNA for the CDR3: TGTGCCAGCAGTTTTTTCAGCAGGGGGCAATCGGAAGGCTACACCTTC.

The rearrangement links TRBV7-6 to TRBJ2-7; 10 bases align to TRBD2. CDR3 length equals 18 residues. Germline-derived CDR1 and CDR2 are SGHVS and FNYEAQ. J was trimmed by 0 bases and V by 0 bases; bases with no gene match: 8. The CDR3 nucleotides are TGTGCCAGCAGCTTAGCTGTGTCTAGCGGGGGTATCTCCTACGAGCAGTACTTC. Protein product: CASSLAVSSGGISYEQYF.

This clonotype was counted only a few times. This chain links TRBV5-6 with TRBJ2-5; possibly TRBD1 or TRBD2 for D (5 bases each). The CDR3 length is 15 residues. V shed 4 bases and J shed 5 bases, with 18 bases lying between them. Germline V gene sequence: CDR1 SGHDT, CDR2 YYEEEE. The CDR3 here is CASSPDPSRGETQYF. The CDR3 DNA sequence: TGTGCCAGCAGCCCTGACCCTAGTCGGGGCGAGACCCAGTACTTC.

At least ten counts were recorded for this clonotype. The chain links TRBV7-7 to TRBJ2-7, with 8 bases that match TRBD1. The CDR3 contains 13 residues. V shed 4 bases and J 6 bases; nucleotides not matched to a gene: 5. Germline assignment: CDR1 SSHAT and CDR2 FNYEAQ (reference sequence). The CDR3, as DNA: TGTGCCAGCAGCTCTCAACAGGGGGGCGAGCAGTACTTC. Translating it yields CASSSQQGGEQYF.

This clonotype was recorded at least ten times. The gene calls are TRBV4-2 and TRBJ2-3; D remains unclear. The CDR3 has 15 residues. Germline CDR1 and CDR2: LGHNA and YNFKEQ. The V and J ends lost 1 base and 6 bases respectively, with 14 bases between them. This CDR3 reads CASSQGRSLADTQYF. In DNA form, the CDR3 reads TGTGCCAGCAGCCAAGGCCGATCTCTGGCGGATACGCAGTATTTT.

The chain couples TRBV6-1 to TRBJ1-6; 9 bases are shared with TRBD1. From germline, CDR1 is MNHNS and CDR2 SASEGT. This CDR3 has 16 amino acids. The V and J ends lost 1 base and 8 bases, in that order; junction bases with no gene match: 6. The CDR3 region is CASSEVDRGFDSPLHF. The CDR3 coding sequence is TGTGCCAGCAGTGAAGTGGACAGGGGTTTCGATTCACCCCTCCACTTT.

The CDR3 is CASSQLLSTEAFF. The CDR3 DNA reads TGTGCCAGCAGCCAGCTTCTTAGCACTGAAGCTTTCTTT. The chain links TRBV3-1 to TRBJ1-1; no clear D gene. Germline-derived CDR1 and CDR2 are LGHDT and YNNKEL (reference sequence). The germline V and J ends were trimmed by 3 bases and 4 bases, with 9 bases remaining between them. CDR3 length equals 13 residues.

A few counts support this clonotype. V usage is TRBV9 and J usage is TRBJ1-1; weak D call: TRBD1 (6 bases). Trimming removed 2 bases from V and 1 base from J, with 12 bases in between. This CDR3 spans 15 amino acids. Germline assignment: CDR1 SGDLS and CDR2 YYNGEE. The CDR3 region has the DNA TGTGCCAGCAGCGTTAACAGGGCTCCGAACACTGAAGCTTTCTTT. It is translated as CASSVNRAPNTEAFF.

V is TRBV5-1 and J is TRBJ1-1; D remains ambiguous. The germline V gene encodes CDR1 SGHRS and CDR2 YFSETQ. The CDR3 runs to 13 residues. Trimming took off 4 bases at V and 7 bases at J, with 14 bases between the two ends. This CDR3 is CASSPVATNEAFF. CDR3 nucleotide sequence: TGCGCCAGCAGCCCCGTTGCCACGAATGAAGCTTTCTTT.

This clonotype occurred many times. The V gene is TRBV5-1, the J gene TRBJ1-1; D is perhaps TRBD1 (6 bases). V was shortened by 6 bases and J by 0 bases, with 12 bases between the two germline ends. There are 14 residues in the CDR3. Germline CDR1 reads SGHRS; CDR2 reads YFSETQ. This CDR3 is CASISPGVNTEAFF. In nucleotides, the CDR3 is TGCGCCAGCATTTCCCCAGGGGTGAACACTGAAGCTTTCTTT. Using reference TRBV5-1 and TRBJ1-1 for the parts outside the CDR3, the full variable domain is KAGVTQTPRYLIKTRGQQVTLSCSPISGHRSVSWYQQTPGQGLQFLFEYFSETQRNKGNFPGRFSGRQFSNSRSEMNVSTLELGDSALYLCASISPGVNTEAFFGQGTRLTVV.

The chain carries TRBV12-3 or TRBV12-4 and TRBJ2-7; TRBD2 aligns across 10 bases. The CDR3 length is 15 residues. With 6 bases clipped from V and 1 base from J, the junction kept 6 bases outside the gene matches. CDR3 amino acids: CASSRPSGRSYEQYF. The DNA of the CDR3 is TGTGCCAGCAGCCGACCTAGCGGGAGATCCTACGAGCAGTACTTC.

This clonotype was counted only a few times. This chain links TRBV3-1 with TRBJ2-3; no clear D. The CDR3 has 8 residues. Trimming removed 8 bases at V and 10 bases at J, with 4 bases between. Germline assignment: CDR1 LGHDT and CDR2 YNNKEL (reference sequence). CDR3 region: CASQPQYF. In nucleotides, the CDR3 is TGTGCCAGCCAGCCGCAGTATTTT.

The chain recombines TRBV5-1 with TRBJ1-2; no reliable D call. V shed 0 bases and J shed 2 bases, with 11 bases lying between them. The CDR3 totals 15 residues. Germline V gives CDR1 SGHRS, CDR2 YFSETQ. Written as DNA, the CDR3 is TGCGCCAGCAGCTTGGTTACAGACCCAAACTATGGCTACACCTTC. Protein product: CASSLVTDPNYGYTF.

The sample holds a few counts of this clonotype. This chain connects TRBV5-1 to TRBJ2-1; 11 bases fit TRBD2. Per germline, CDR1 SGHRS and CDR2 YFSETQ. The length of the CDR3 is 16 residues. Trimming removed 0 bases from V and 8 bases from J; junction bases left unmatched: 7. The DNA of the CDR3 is TGCGCCAGCAGCTTGGGAGTAGCGGGAGGGCTGGATGAGCAGTTCTTC. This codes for CASSLGVAGGLDEQFF.

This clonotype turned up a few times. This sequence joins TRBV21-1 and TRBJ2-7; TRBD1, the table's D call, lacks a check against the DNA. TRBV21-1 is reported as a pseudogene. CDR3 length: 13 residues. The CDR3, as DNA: TGTGCCAGCACCCAACAGGGGGCCTACGAGCAGTACTTC. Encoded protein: CASTQQGAYEQYF.

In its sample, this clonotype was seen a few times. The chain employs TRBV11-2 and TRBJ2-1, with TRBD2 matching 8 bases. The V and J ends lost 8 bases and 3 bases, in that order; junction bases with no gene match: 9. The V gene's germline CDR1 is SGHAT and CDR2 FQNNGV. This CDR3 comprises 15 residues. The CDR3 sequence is CASRGGGWNYNEQFF. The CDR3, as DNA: TGTGCCAGCCGGGGGGGCGGGTGGAACTACAATGAGCAGTTCTTC.

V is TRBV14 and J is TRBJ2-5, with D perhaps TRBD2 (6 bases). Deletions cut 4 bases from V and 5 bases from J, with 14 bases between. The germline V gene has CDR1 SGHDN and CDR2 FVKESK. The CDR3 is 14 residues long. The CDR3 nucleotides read TGTGCCAGCAGCCCTGGGACTCCCTCGGAGACCCAGTACTTC. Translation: CASSPGTPSETQYF.

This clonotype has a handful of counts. CDR3 protein: CSVGLGTENTEAFF. CDR3 in DNA: TGCAGCGTTGGACTCGGGACGGAAAACACTGAAGCTTTCTTT. The chain links TRBV29-1 to TRBJ1-1; D might be TRBD1 (5 bases). Germline CDR1 and CDR2: SQVTM and ANQGSEA. V shed 4 bases and J shed 2 bases, with 14 bases lying between them. The CDR3 covers 14 residues.

The CDR3 loop is CASSNPPGEQYF. The CDR3 coding sequence is TGTGCCAGCTCCAACCCCCCGGGAGAGCAGTACTTC. The V gene is TRBV18, the J gene TRBJ2-7, with a weak D call TRBD2 (5 bases). Germline CDR1 KGHSH, CDR2 LQKENI. This CDR3 comprises 12 residues. V was trimmed by 6 bases and J by 7 bases, leaving 13 bases between them.

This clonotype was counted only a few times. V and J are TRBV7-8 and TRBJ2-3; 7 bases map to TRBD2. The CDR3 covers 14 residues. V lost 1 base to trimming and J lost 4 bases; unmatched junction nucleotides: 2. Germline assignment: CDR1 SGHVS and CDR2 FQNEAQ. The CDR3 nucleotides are TGTGCCAGCAGCTTAGTTGCGGGGGCAGATACGCAGTATTTT. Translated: CASSLVAGADTQYF.

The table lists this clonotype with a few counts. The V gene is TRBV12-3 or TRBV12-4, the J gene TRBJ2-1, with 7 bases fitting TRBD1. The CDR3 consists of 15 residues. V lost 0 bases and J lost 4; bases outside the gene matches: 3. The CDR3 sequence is CASSLAHRGYNEQFF. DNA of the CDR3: TGTGCCAGCAGTTTAGCTCACAGGGGATACAATGAGCAGTTCTTC.